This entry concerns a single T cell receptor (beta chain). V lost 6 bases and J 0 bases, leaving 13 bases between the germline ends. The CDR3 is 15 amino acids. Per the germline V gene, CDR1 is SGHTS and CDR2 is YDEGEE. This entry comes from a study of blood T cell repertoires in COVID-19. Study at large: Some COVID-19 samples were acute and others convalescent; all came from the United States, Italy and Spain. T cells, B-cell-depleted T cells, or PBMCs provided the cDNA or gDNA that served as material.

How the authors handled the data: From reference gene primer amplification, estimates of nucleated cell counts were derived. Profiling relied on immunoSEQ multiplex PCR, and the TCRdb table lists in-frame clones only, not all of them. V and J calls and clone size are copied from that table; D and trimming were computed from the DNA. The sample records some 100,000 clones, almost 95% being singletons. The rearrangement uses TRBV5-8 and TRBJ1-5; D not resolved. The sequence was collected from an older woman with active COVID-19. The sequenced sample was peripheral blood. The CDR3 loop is CASTTIPPSNQPQHF. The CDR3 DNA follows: TGTGCCAGCACCACAATTCCCCCTAGCAATCAGCCCCAGCATTTT.